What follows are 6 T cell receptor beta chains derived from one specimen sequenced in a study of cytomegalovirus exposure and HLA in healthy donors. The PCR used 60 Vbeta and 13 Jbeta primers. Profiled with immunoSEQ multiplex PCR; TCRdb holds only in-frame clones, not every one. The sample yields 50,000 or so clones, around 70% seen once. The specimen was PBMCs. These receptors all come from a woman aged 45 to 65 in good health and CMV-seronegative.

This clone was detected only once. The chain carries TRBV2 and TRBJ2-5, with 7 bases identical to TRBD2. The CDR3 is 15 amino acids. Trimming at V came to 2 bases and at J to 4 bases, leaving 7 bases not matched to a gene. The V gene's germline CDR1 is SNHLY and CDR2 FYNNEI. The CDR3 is CASSESRTGGETQYF. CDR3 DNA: TGTGCCAGCAGTGAATCTAGGACGGGAGGAGAGACCCAGTACTTC.

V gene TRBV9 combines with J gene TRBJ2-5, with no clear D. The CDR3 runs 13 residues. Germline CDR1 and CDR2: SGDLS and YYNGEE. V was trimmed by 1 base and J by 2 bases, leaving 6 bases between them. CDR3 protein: CASSVYSQETQYF. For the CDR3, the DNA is TGTGCCAGCAGCGTATACTCACAAGAGACCCAGTACTTC.

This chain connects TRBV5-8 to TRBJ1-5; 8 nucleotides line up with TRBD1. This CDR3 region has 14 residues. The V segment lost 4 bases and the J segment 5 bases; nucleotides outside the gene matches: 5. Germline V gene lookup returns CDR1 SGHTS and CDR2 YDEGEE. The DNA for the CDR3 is TGTGCCAGCAGCATAGGGACAGGAGATCAGCCCCAGCATTTT. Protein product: CASSIGTGDQPQHF.

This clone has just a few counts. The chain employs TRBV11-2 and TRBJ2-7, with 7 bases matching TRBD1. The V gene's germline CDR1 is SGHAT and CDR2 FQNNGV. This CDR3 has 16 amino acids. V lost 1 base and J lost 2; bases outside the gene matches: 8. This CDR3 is CASSLVGRGSPYEQYF. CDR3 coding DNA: TGTGCCAGCAGCTTAGTGGGCAGGGGGAGCCCCTACGAGCAGTACTTC.

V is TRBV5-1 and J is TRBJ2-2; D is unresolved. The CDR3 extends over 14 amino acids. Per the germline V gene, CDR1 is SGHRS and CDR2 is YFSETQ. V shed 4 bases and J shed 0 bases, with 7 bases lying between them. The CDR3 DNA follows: TGCGCCAGCAGCCAAACGGCGAACACCGGGGAGCTGTTTTTT. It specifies CASSQTANTGELFF.

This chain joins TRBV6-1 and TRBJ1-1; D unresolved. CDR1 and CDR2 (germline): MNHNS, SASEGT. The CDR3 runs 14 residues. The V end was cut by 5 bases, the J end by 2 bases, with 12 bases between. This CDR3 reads CASSSRGENTEAFF. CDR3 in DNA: TGTGCCAGCAGTTCCCGGGGAGAAAACACTGAAGCTTTCTTT.